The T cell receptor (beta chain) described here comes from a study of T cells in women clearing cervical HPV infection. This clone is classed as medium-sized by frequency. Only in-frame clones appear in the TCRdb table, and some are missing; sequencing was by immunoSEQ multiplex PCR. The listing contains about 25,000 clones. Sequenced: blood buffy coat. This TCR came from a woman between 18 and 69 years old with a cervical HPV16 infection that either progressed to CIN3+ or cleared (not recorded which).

This CDR3 is CASSRGQGTTYGYTF. The CDR3 bases that were read are TGTGCCAGCAGCCGAGGACAGGGAACCACCTATGGC. V and J are TRBV7-9 and TRBJ1-2; 8 positions agree with TRBD1. The DNA ends 3 residues before the CDR3 does, and the rest of the CDR3 is filled in from the germline J gene. The length of the CDR3 is 15 residues. Germline V gene data show CDR1 as SEHNR and CDR2 as FQNEAQ (reference sequence). V trimming: 5 bases; J trimming: 4 bases; junction bases outside the gene matches: 9.